The sequence of this T cell receptor (beta chain) was determined in a study of cytomegalovirus exposure and HLA in healthy donors (TCRdb year 2017). Context from the whole study: An earlier analysis of about 560 of the donors reported approximately 300 Gb of sequence data and 117 million unique TCR beta sequences obtained from about 180 million T cells. HLA typing included class I and class II loci at four-digit resolution. Four or five DR-DQ haplotypes were handled as single units for association and clustering because linkage in the cohort was strong. Among some 400 genotyped donors of the cohort, an average of roughly 240,000 unique TCR beta nucleotide sequences were sequenced per donor, around 20% of them non-productive. Typing coverage differed by locus: A, B, C, DRB1 and DQB1 were typed in roughly 620-630 donors, DQA1 in about 560, DPA1 in some 610, and DPB1 in 450 to 490. Along with the roughly 670-subject first cohort, a separate validation cohort of around 120 different subjects was used. High-throughput TCR immunosequencing, statistical association of individual TCRs with disease status, and machine learning were combined to predict cytomegalovirus infection status. In a later analysis, previously published TCR beta repertoires from 666 donors were re-analyzed and high-resolution HLA genotyping was added so that TCR occurrence patterns could be studied. The study used immunosequencing to profile the T cell repertoires of approximately 630 subjects and linked those repertoires to cytomegalovirus serostatus. Rather than drawing on any new phenotypic data, the later analysis identified candidate immune exposures from TCR beta sequences and the way those sequences occurred across donors. In an earlier analysis of more than 550 of the donors, high-throughput TCR beta sequencing was used to judge whether each TCR beta V gene segment behaved as functional or pseudogenic. An early release that covered about 600 HLA-typed donors contained 300 to 350 gigabases of sequencing data and roughly 84 million unique TCR sequences. All discovery cohort repertoires had been generated using a single sequencing platform. Genome-wide SNP genotypes for about 65% of the roughly 700 donors were used in a later genetic analysis, which treated that subset as a discovery cohort. The genetic ancestry cluster associated with self-reported Caucasian donors included 80% to 90% of the 300 to 400 genotyped donors. The study was designed to test whether signatures of past pathogen exposure could be identified by cataloging public T cell receptors. Alongside the repertoire data, information on donor age, sex, ethnicity and CMV serostatus was compiled.

The cohort consisted of 600 to 750 healthy bone marrow donors. At the time of sampling, all cohort members were nominally healthy, though unrecorded immune exposures were likely present. The donor was CMV seronegative and belonged to the group of 352 seronegative cohort members. A peripheral blood sample was collected from each donor, and TCR beta sequencing was performed on peripheral blood mononuclear cells. The Qiagen DNeasy Blood Extraction Kit was used to extract genomic DNA from the blood cell samples. Beyond this particular receptor, the publication reports: Most CMV-associated TCR beta chains appeared to be HLA-restricted in a later analysis, and the HLA associations seemed to be driven largely by CMV exposure. A later analysis associated about 17,000 TCR beta sequences with specific HLA alleles at a false discovery rate of 0.05. In the study, roughly 160 TCR beta chains were listed as associated with cytomegalovirus. Some IMGT-functional V segments, including TRBV6-2 and TRBV6-3, could not be told apart with the 87-base-pair reads, so those segments were excluded. A group of highly shared sequence variants was considered likely to be a technical artifact of the sequencing pipeline. A further reported finding was that TCR beta sequences accurately predicted the HLA-A and HLA-B alleles for most subjects in the first cohort. Sequencing depth was assumed to be roughly uniform across donors in the presence/absence analyses, though that assumption may not hold. Correlated functional status among segregating V segments might reflect linkage disequilibrium, but an unknown experimental factor could not be ruled out. Compared with equally common non-associated chains, HLA-associated TCR beta chains in a later analysis were more clonally expanded and had lower generation probabilities. A few of the identified cytomegalovirus-associated TCR beta chains were confirmed in vitro to be specific for cytomegalovirus antigens. Most TCR sequences were seen in very few donors, while some public TCRs were found in many individuals. A later genetic analysis reported fewer N-insertions in productive TCRs among donors in an Asian-associated ancestry cluster than the approximately 670-donor mean. According to a later analysis, TCR association rates differed among HLA loci, with DRB1 alleles showing the most associated TCRs and HLA-C alleles showing the fewest. It was suggested by the authors that the approach could potentially be generalized to other disease states and immunological phenotypes. The earlier analysis of around 600 of the donors excluded approximately 17 rarely observed V segments, including chromosome 9 orphons, because counts were too low. V-gene and J-gene trimming of TCR beta chains was associated with a missense DCLRE1C variant in a later genetic analysis, and the association was replicated in an independent cohort. The cohort was sequenced for TCR beta chains only, and without alpha or paired-chain data the features that could be detected were limited. The only immune exposure information available for the cohort was CMV serostatus. Because some donors lacked HLA typing at each locus, the association tests relied only on the typed subset. Cytomegalovirus status was reported to be diagnosed by the classifier with high specificity and sensitivity in both the original and validation cohorts. Several of the top co-occurrence clusters appeared to be linked to parvovirus B19, influenza, CMV and Epstein-Barr virus, according to a later analysis. When HLA alleles, especially DR and DQ, strongly co-occurred, attributing TCR associations to individual alleles was difficult. An earlier analysis of some 560 of the donors showed that most TCR beta V segments appeared in productive rearrangements either about 87% or about 30% of the time, which broadly matched IMGT annotations.

The receptor library was made with the immunoSEQ multiplex PCR assay. For the multiplex PCR, a mixture combining 60 forward primers for TCR Vbeta segments and 13 reverse primers for TCR Jbeta segments was used. Amplification of the CDR3 region of rearranged TCR beta genes was performed with a multiplex PCR assay on genomic DNA. On the Illumina HiSeq System, the amplified TCR beta libraries were sequenced as 87-base-pair reads. The paper's data handling went like this. A later analysis tallied 75 million to 85 million unique TCR beta chains across the roughly 610 repertoires, and about 12 million of those chains were shared by two or more donors. To remove PCR and sequencing errors, raw reads were error-corrected and collapsed into unique sequences using a nearest-neighbor algorithm that merged closely related sequences. CDR3 sequences were aligned to IMGT reference sequences to assign V, D and J gene segments. For a sequence to be retained, a match of at least six nucleotides to both a V gene segment and a J gene segment was required. A rearrangement counted as productive if the CDR3 had no stop codons and remained in frame with V and J, and every other rearrangement counted as non-productive. Following IMGT convention, CDR3 was defined as the stretch from the second conserved V-encoded cysteine to the conserved J-encoded phenylalanine. Sequences without an unambiguous match to a single V gene segment were excluded from the earlier analysis of approximately 600 of the donors. In an earlier analysis of 587 of the donors, a V segment was called functional when productive rearrangements were above 56.7%, and segregating when the standard deviation between donors exceeded 5%. A statistical classification framework was developed to diagnose cytomegalovirus status using the catalog of TCR beta chain sequences. In a later analysis, V and J genes were assigned by comparing TCR nucleotide sequences against IMGT/GENE-DB human TR gene sequences. Using the TCRdist pipeline, a later analysis assigned CDR3 sequences along with most-parsimonious VDJ recombination scenarios. In a later analysis, each TCR beta chain was defined by its CDR3 amino acid sequence together with its V-gene family, and reads without a unique V-gene family were excluded. As a way to deal with suspected cross-contamination and a sequencing artifact, a later analysis dropped 450 to 700 nucleotide sequences that were highly shared and had low generation probability. In a later analysis, a clonal expansion index for each public chain was calculated from normalized within-repertoire ranks of inferred template counts. In a later analysis, generation probabilities were computed using a VDJ recombination model fitted to out-of-frame rearrangements, and the results were checked against IGoR. In a later analysis, hypergeometric tests were used to score TCR-TCR, TCR-HLA and TCR-CMV co-occurrence, with a repertoire-size bias correction applied to TCR pairs. To estimate false discovery rates, a later analysis permuted the HLA or CMV assignments 20 times. A later analysis grouped co-occurring TCRs with DBSCAN, adding TCRdist sequence similarity when clustering within HLA-allele-positive subsets. Repertoires with fewer than 30,000 or more than 120,000 public chains were left out of co-occurrence clustering, as were a handful of repertoires with anomalous nucleotide sharing. Sourced from immuneACCESS, this table was stored by TCRdb with only in-frame sequences that have V and J called. A share of the clones is absent; for the studies checked, an unresolved V gene accounts for under half, and the remainder has no known explanation. V, J and clone size are those of that table, while D and trimming were read from the DNA. The sample table records 170,000 or so clones; 80% of these occur just once. The ten largest account for around 0.69% of the sample.

Comment on this clone: The antigen it binds to is not known. There are no base qualities to consult, and no much larger clone falls within one base.

From the cysteine through the phenylalanine, the CDR3 covers 14 amino acids. Only the CDR3 region is kept as DNA, spanning 42 bases read in frame from base 1. V and J lose 2 bases and 5 bases, and a span of 12 bases separates them. CDR1 and CDR2 are drawn from the germline V gene: SGHTA, FQGTGA. The chain uses TRBV7-3 and TRBJ1-1; no confident D gene assignment can be made. The sequenced sample was PBMCs. The sequence was collected from a boy under 18 in good health and CMV-seronegative. The sequenced DNA is TGTGCCAGCAGCTTATCCCCAGCGAGAACTGAAGCTTTCTTT. Its coded protein is CASSLSPARTEAFF.